This T cell receptor (beta chain) was captured in a study of shared clonotypes between healthy human individuals (dated by TCRdb to 2019 to 2021). Background on the whole study: The cohort comprised a couple of women and a few men aged 18 to 49 years. The study deeply sequenced blood TCR repertoires of about 5 healthy adults to estimate repertoire size and the extent of clonotype sharing between individuals. Between about 0.94 and 10 billion PBMCs per donor were obtained by leukapheresis. Per donor, three plates each were used for CD4 naive and CD4 memory, two for CD8 naive, and one for CD8 memory. To increase sequencing depth and limit assay-specific biases, TCR repertoire library preparation and sequencing were carried out by different laboratories using diverse techniques.

Donors were healthy HIV-negative adults with no recently reported acute infections or vaccinations. Only Caucasian adults living in Nashville, Tennessee, USA were represented among the donors. Magnetic negative selection was used to enrich CD4+ T cells, after which naive cells were positively selected on CD45RA and the negative fraction became the memory subset. Blood was collected by leukapheresis, and PBMCs were isolated by Ficoll-Histopaque density gradient centrifugation and then cryopreserved in liquid nitrogen vapor phase. Analytical flow cytometry was used to check the purity and quantity of each magnetically sorted T cell population. Genomic DNA was isolated from each sorted fraction and quantified by UV absorbance on a Nanodrop 2000c. What the research found in general, with its limitations: Because the study included only a small number of donors, the genetic and exposure-history diversity represented was limited. Sampling was limited to blood, and TCR repertoires in tissue likely differ from TCR repertoires in blood. About 5% of naive CD4, around 4% of naive CD8, 2.3% of memory CD4, and 0.35% to 0.4% of memory CD8 clonotypes were shared across several donors. Pairwise subsampling led to the expectation that sequencing depth would affect the degree of clonotype sharing among donors. Naive subsets generally had larger estimated clonotype richness than memory subsets did. Even with the large sequencing depth, rarefaction of the sorted-subset datasets indicated that sequencing was incomplete. Clonotypes shared by all four sorted-subset donors showed higher generation probabilities than non-shared clonotypes.

A note on this clone: Its antigen is not yet known. Base qualities are not recorded, but no much larger clone differs from it by a single base.

TCR CDR3 regions were amplified from genomic DNA by multiplex PCR using the deep immunoSEQ assay. Extracted genomic DNA from each cell subset was spread evenly across all wells of several immunoSEQ 96-well plates, with each plate serving as a replicate. For sorted subsets, 200 to 250 ng of genomic DNA, equivalent to 30,000 or so T cell genomes, went into each replicate PCR. Purified libraries were quantified with a Qubit 3.0 fluorometer, sized on a Bioanalyzer 2100, and re-quantified with the KAPA Library Quantification kit. Every immunoSEQ 96-well plate was sequenced on a separate single-read 150-cycle Illumina NextSeq 550 flow cell. Concerning the study's data processing: The immunoSEQ output contained only junctional sequences without quality scores, so filtering could not match that applied to full-length reads. To assign V/J genes and CDR3, sequences were annotated using PyIR, a Python wrapper for IgBLAST v1.9, with IMGT germline references. Reads were removed for weak V/J assignments (E-value above 1e-6), missing CDR3, stop codons, out-of-frame junctions, or ambiguous translated residues. V3J clonotypes were defined as sequences sharing the same inferred V gene, J gene, and CDR3 amino acid sequence. To compute the percentage overlap between repertoires, the number of shared unique clonotypes was divided by the size of the smaller repertoire. Three approaches were used to assess repertoire richness: RTK rarefaction, the Chao1 estimator, and Recon v2.1 estimates of unobserved clonotypes. OLGA was used to compute generation probabilities for all TCRbeta clonotypes that the gDNA method yielded from several donors. As stored in TCRdb, this immuneACCESS dataset retains in-frame rearrangements with V and J assigned. A fraction of the clones does not appear; measured against another copy, unresolved V genes explain less than half of the discrepancy, and the remainder lacks a known reason. V and J calls and clone size are copied from that table; D and trimming were computed from the DNA. The sample table contains 2,500,000 or so clones; only one count was recorded for around nine tenths of them. Over 0.12% of the sample lies in the top ten.

This clonotype was sampled from a man between 18 and 35 years old in good health. The sequencing input was naive CD4+ T cells sorted from blood. The sample's cell subset or site label, in plain terms: CD45RA+ positively selected.

The CDR3 region: CASSRTASNYGYTF. The DNA sequence reads TGTGCCAGCAGTCGGACAGCATCCAACTATGGCTACACCTTC. The rearranged segments are TRBV6-1 and TRBJ1-2; TRBD1 is perhaps the D gene, given 6 matching bases. The CDR3 starts with the cysteine, ends with the phenylalanine, and has 14 residues. This entry keeps only the CDR3 DNA: 42 bases, framed from base 1. V gives up 5 bases and J gives up 2 bases, and the segment between their germline ends measures 12 bases. Via the germline V gene, CDR1 is MNHNS and CDR2 SASEGT.